What follows describes a single TCR beta chain. Its specificity is unknown. The data derive from a study of cytomegalovirus exposure and HLA in healthy donors. Study details: An early release of data contained around 80 million unique TCRs, which came from HLA-typed donors. Study results and limitations: Certain sequence variants were highly shared and formed a cluster, and this cluster was likely a sequencing artifact. For most TCR beta V segments, an earlier analysis put the productive rate at about 90% or about 30% of the time.

The germline V gene has CDR1 SGHTA and CDR2 FQGNSA. V was cut by 1 base and J by 2 bases, with 11 bases left in between. The CDR3 totals 15 residues. With 60 Vbeta and 13 Jbeta primers, the PCR was carried out. Data came from immunoSEQ multiplex PCR; TCRdb stores just in-frame clones and leaves some out. The listing records more than 60,000 clones. The gene calls are TRBV7-2 and TRBJ1-1; D unresolved. This sequence was found in a boy aged 5-17 years in good health and CMV-seronegative. The specimen sequenced was PBMCs. The CDR3 sequence is CASSLGPIINTEAFF. The CDR3 DNA reads as TGTGCCAGCAGCTTAGGGCCAATAATCAACACTGAAGCTTTCTTT. Filled out from reference TRBV7-2 and TRBJ1-1, the complete variable domain reads GAGVSQSPSNKVTEKGKDVELRCDPISGHTALYWYRQSLGQGLEFLIYFQGNSAPDKSGLPSDRFSAERTGGSVSTLTIQRTQQEDSAVYLCASSLGPIINTEAFFGQGTRLTVV.